This T cell receptor (beta chain) was captured in a study of vaccination and CD4 T cells after COVID-19. The wider study: Stimulation used overlapping spike peptides from SARS-CoV-2, HCoV-NL63, HCoV-OC43 and HCoV-229E.

Treatment in this sample: approximately 11-day PBMC culture with coronavirus spike peptide pools or control peptides (ViraFEST assay). It was with 9 to 10 IU/ml IL-2 and roughly 9.1 ug/ml peptide pools that 1.5 million to 2.5 million PBMCs per well were cultured. Whole-study findings and limits: Convalescent patients displayed a median about 86% of reactive clones emerging only post-vaccination. The cohort comprised relatively few convalescent patients, and no early post-infection timepoints were analyzed.

The ends lost 2 bases at V and 2 bases at J; junction bases unmatched: 9. Germline loops: CDR1 MNHEY, CDR2 SVGEGT. The CDR3 is 19 amino acids. The Oncomine TCR Beta short-read assay was applied to DNA of cultured CD4+ T cells. TCRdb re-called the PCR reads through MiXCR, storing one row per CDR3 protein. The sample holds 5,000 to 8,000 distinct CDR3 sequences, 18% seen once. Worth noting for this clonotype: Antigen unknown.

The receptor's source is a human donor who had recovered from COVID-19. Sequencing was carried out using CD4+ T cells from blood, cultured in vitro. The chain couples TRBV6-2 or TRBV6-3 to TRBJ2-3, with 14 bases identical to TRBD2. The CDR3 nucleotides are TGTGCCAGCAGTTACCAAAAGAGGACTAGCGGGAGGATCACAGATACGCAGTATTTT. Translating gives CASSYQKRTSGRITDTQYF.